This T cell receptor beta chain was retrieved from a study of blood T cell repertoires in COVID-19. Across the whole study: Material from acute and convalescent COVID-19 was sourced from the United States, Italy and Spain. PBMCs, B-cell-depleted T cells, or T cells provided the cDNA or gDNA that made up the material.

Per the germline V gene, CDR1 is LNHDA and CDR2 is SQIVND (reference sequence). The V gene lost 6 bases and the J gene lost 3 bases, with 13 bases spanning the gap. This CDR3 contains 14 residues. Those enrolled in Seattle joined during active infection and were followed longitudinally afterward. Study processing details: Quantification of nucleated cells was approximated via reference gene primer amplification. Some clones are missing from TCRdb's copy, which holds only in-frame ones; the method was immunoSEQ multiplex PCR. V and J calls and clone size are copied from that table; D and trimming were computed from the DNA. The sample contains about 130,000 clones, 80% to 95% of which appear only once.

The chain couples TRBV19 to TRBJ2-3, with a weak D call TRBD2 (6 bases). The receptor was derived from a man aged 50 to 60 with COVID-19, enrolled during active disease. The sample was peripheral blood. As DNA, the CDR3 is TGTGCCAGTAGCCCGGGACTGCCAACAGATACGCAGTATTTT. Its translation is CASSPGLPTDTQYF. The full variable domain, rest sourced from reference TRBV19 and TRBJ2-3, is DGGITQSPKYLFRKEGQNVTLSCEQNLNHDAMYWYRQDPGQGLRLIYYSQIVNDFQKGDIAEGYSVSREKKESFPLTVTSAQKNPTAFYLCASSPGLPTDTQYFGPGTRLTVL.